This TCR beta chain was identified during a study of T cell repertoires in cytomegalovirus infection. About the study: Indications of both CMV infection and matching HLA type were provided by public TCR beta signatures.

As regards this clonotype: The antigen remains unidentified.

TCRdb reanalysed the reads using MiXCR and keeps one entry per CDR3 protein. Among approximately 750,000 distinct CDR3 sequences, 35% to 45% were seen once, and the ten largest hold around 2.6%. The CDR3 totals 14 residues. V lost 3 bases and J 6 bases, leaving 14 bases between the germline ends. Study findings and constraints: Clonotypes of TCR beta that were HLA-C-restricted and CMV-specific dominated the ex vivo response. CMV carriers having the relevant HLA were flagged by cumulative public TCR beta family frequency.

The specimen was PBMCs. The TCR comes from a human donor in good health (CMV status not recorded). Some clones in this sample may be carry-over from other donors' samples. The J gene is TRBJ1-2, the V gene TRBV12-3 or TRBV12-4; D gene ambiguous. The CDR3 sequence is CASSFVDGWDGYTF. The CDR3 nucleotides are TGTGCCAGCAGTTTCGTGGACGGCTGGGATGGCTACACCTTC.